There are a few counts of the clone carrying this T cell receptor (beta chain). Its antigen is still unknown. Germline-derived CDR1 and CDR2 are MNHEY and SVGAGI. The CDR3 has 11 amino acids. V was shortened by 4 bases and J by 3 bases, with 4 bases between the two germline ends. Each of the CD4+ naive, central memory, regulatory and stem cell-like memory populations was sorted via CD45RO/CCR7/CD25/CD127/CD95/CD27. The entry originates in a study of beta chain features in type 1 diabetes. Isolated RNA was reverse transcribed in full, so expressed TCRB transcripts were sequenced. The average read count of naive, central memory and regulatory T cell samples was approximately 3.5 million. The table came from immunoSEQ multiplex PCR; TCRdb's copy has only in-frame clones and leaves some out. The sample consists of fewer than 500,000 clones, 14% of them appearing once. Findings and caveats of the study: Naive, central memory and Treg TCRB repertoires seemed to resemble each other more closely in patients than they did in healthy donors. Type 1 diabetes patients had moderately but significantly shorter TCRB CDR3s in all four CD4+ subsets.

This receptor was obtained from a man aged 30-40 years in good health. Material: naive CD4+ T cells from blood. The chain employs TRBV6-5 and TRBJ2-7, with D unclear. The CDR3 region is CASSLNYEQYF. The CDR3 region has the DNA TGTGCCAGCAGTTTGAACTACGAGCAGTACTTC.